This entry features one T cell receptor beta chain sequence. Antigen: not known. The data were taken from a study of response to subunit inactivated influenza vaccine. General study points: Each seasonal influenza vaccination recruits few new T cells, the authors suggested.

A single record per CDR3 protein comes from TCRdb applying MiXCR to the RT-PCR reads. This sample has fewer than 800,000 distinct CDR3 sequences, with around 14% found just once. Trimming removed 0 bases from V and 5 bases from J; junction bases left unmatched: 5. The CDR3 is 15 amino acids. CDR1 is SGHRS and CDR2 is YFSETQ in the germline V gene. This TCR derives from a man aged 50 to 60 who received an inactivated influenza vaccine. Sequences were derived from PBMCs from blood, sampled 11 to 12 days after vaccination. The V and J genes are TRBV5-1 and TRBJ2-5; 9 bases fit TRBD1. The CDR3 DNA sequence: TGCGCCAGCAGCTTGGAACAGGGGGCGACGGAGACCCAGTACTTC. Its protein product is CASSLEQGATETQYF.